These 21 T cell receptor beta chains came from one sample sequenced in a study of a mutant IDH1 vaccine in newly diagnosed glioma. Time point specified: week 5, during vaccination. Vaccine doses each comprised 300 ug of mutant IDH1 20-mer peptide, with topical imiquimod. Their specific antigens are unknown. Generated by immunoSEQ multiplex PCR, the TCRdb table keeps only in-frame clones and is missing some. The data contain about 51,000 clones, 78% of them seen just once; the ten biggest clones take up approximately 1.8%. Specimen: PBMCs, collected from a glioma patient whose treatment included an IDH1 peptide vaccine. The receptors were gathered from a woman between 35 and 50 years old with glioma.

The CDR3 sequence is CAILRGGKANYGYTF. In DNA, the CDR3 is TGTGCCATCCTCCGGGGGGGGAAGGCTAACTATGGCTACACCTTC. The chain carries TRBV2 and TRBJ1-2; possible D gene TRBD1, 5 bases. Germline V gene sequence: CDR1 SNHLY, CDR2 FYNNEI. V lost 10 bases to trimming and J lost 0 bases, with 18 bases between them. The CDR3 totals 15 residues.

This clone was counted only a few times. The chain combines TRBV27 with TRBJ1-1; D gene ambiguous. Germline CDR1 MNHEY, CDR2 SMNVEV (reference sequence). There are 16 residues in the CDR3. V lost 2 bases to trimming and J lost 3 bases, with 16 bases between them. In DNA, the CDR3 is TGTGCCAGCAGTTTAGGCCGGCACGAAGTTGACACTGAAGCTTTCTTT. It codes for CASSLGRHEVDTEAFF.

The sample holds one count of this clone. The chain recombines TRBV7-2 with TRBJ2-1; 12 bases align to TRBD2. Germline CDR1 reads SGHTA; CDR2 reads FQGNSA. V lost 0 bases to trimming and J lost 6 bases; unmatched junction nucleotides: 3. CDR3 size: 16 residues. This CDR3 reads CASSLAASGGANEQFF. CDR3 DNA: TGTGCCAGCAGCTTAGCGGCTAGCGGGGGGGCCAATGAGCAGTTCTTC.

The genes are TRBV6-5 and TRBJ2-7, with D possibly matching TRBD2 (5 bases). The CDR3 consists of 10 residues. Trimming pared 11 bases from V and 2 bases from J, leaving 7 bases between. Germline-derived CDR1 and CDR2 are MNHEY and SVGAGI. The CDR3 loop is CAGGPYEQYF. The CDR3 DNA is TGTGCCGGAGGTCCCTACGAGCAGTACTTC.

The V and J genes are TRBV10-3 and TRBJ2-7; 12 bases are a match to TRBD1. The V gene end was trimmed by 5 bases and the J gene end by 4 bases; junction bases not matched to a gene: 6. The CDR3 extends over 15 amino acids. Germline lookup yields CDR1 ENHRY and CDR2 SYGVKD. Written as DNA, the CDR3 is TGTGCCATCAGTCAGGGACAGGGGGCGTATTACGAGCAGTACTTC. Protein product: CAISQGQGAYYEQYF.

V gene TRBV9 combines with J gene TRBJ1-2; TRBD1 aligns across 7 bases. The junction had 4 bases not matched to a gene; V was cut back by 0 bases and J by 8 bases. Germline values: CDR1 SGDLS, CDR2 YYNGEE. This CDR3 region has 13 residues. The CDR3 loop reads CASSVVTGAGYTF. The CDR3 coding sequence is TGTGCCAGCAGCGTAGTCACAGGGGCCGGCTACACCTTC.

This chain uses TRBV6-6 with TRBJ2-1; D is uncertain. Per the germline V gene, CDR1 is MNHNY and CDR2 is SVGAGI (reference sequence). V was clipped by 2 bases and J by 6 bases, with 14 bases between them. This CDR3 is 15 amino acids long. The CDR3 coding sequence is TGTGCCAGCAGTTACGGAAACGCCATCACCAATGAGCAGTTCTTC. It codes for CASSYGNAITNEQFF.

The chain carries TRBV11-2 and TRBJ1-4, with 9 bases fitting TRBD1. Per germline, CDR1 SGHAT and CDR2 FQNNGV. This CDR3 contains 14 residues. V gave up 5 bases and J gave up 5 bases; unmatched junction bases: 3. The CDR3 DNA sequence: TGTGCCAGCAGCCCGACAGGGGGGAATGAAAAACTGTTTTTT. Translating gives CASSPTGGNEKLFF.

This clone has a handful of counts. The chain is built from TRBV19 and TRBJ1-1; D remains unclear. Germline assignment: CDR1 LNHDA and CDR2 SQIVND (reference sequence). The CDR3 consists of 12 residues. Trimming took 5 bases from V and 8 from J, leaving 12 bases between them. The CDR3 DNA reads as TGTGCCAGTAGTGTTCCATCCCCAGAAGCTTTCTTT. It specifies CASSVPSPEAFF.

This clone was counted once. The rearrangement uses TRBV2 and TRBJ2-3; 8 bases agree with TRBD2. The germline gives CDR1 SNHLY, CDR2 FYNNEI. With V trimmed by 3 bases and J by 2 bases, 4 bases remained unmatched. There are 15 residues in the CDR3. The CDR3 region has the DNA TGTGCCAGCAGTGACCAGCGGGGGTCCACAGATACGCAGTATTTT. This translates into CASSDQRGSTDTQYF.

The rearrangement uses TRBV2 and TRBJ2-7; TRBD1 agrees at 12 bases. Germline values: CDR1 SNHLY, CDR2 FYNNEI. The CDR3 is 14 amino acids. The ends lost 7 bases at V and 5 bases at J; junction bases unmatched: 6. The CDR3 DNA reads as TGTGCCAGCATTACCGGGACAGGGGGCCACGAGCAGTACTTC. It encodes CASITGTGGHEQYF.

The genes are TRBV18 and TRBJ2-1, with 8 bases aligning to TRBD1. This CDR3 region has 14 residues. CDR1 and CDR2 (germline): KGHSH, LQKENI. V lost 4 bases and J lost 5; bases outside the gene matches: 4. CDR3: CASSRKTGDNEQFF. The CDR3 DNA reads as TGTGCCAGCTCACGAAAGACAGGGGACAATGAGCAGTTCTTC.

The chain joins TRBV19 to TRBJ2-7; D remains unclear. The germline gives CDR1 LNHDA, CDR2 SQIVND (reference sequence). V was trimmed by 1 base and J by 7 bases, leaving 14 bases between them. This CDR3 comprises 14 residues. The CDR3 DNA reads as TGTGCCAGTAGTATAGGGCGGACCGCCGGGGAGCAGTACTTC. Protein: CASSIGRTAGEQYF. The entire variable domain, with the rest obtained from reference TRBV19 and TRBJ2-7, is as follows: DGGITQSPKYLFRKEGQNVTLSCEQNLNHDAMYWYRQDPGQGLRLIYYSQIVNDFQKGDIAEGYSVSREKKESFPLTVTSAQKNPTAFYLCASSIGRTAGEQYFGPGTRLTVT.

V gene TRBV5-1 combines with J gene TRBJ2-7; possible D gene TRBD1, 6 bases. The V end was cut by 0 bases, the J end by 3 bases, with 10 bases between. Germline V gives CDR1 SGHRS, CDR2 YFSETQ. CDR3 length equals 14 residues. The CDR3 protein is CASSLAQGHYEQYF. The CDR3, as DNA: TGCGCCAGCAGCTTGGCACAGGGTCACTACGAGCAGTACTTC.

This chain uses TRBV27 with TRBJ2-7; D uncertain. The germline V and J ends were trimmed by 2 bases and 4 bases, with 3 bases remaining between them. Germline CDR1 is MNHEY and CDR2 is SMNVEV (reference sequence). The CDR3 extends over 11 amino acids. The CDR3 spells CASSLGYEQYF. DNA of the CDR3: TGTGCCAGCAGTTTAGGGTACGAGCAGTACTTC.

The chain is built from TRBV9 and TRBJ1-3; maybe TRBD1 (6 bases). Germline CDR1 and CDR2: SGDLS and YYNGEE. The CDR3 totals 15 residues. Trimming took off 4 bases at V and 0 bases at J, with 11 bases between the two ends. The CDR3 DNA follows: TGTGCCAGCAGCCCGGACAGCAGCTCTGGAAACACCATATATTTT. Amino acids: CASSPDSSSGNTIYF.

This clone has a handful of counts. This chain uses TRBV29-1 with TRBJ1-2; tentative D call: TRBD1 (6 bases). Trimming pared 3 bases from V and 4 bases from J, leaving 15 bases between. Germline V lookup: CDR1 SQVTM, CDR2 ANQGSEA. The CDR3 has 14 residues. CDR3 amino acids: CSVDEQGLGYGYTF. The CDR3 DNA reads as TGCAGCGTTGACGAACAGGGATTAGGCTATGGCTACACCTTC.

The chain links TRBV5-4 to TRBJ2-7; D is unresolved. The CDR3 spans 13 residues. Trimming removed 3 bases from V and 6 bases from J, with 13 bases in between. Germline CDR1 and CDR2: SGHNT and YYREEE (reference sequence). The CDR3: CASSSNPWAEQYF. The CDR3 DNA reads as TGTGCCAGCAGCTCAAACCCCTGGGCCGAGCAGTACTTC.

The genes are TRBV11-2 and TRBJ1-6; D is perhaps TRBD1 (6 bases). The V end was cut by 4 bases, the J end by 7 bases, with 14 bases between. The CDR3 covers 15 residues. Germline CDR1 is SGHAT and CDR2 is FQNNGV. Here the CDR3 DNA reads TGTGCCAGCAGCTCCGCCCAGGGGAGGAATTCACCCCTCCACTTT. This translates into CASSSAQGRNSPLHF.

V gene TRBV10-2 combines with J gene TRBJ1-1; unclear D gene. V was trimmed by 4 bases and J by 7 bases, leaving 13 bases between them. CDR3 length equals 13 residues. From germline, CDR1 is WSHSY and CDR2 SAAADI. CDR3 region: CASSAPIKGEAFF. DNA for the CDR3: TGCGCCAGCAGTGCTCCCATTAAGGGTGAAGCTTTCTTT.

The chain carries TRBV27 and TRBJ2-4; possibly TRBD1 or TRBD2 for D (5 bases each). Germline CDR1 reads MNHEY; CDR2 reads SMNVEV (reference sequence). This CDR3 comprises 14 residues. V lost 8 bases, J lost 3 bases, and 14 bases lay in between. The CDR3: CASRRGEDKNIQYF. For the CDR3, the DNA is TGTGCCAGCCGAAGGGGAGAGGACAAAAACATTCAGTACTTC.